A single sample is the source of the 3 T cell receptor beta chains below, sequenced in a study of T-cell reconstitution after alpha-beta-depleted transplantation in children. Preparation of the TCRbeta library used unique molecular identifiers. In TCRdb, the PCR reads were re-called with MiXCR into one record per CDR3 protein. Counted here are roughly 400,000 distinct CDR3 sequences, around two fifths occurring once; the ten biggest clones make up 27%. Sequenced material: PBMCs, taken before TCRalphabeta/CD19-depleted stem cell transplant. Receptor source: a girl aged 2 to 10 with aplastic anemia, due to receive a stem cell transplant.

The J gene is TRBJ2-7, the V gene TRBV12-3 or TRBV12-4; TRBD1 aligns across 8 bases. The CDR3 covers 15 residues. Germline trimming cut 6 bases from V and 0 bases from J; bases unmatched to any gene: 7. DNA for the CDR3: TGTGCCAGCAGCCGGGGACAGGTTAGCTCCTACGAGCAGTACTTC. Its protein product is CASSRGQVSSYEQYF.

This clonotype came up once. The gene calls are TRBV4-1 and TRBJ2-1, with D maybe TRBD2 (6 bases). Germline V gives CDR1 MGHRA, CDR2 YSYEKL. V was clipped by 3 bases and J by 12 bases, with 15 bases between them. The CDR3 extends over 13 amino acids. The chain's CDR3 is CASSQGRGYGQFF. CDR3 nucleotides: TGCGCCAGCAGCCAGGGGCGGGGTTACGGGCAGTTCTTC.

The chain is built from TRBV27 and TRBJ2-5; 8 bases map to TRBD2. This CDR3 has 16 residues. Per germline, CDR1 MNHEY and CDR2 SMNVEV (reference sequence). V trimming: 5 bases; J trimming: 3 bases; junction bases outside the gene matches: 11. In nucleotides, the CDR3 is TGTGCCAGCAGTGCGTATAACGGGGGGGTCGAAGAGACCCAGTACTTC. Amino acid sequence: CASSAYNGGVEETQYF.